This passage covers 14 T cell receptor beta chains from one sample sequenced in a study of blood T cell repertoires in COVID-19. Data came from immunoSEQ multiplex PCR; TCRdb stores just in-frame clones and leaves some out. The sample has 10,000 to 15,000 clones; more than 65% are singletons. What was sequenced was peripheral blood. Source of these receptors: a man aged 60 to 75 with COVID-19, enrolled during active disease.

The chain is built from TRBV24-1 and TRBJ2-3; 12 bases match TRBD2. Germline V gene lookup returns CDR1 KGHDR and CDR2 SFDVKD. CDR3 length: 16 amino acids. Trimming took 4 bases from V and 4 from J; bases not matched to a gene: 5. The CDR3 DNA follows: TGTGCCACCAGTGACCAAGGACTAGCGGGGCCAGATACGCAGTATTTT. Translated: CATSDQGLAGPDTQYF.

This chain uses TRBV2 with TRBJ1-2, with 7 bases lining up with TRBD1. CDR3 length equals 13 residues. The J segment lost 1 base and the V segment lost 6 bases, leaving 2 bases of the junction unmatched. Germline loops: CDR1 SNHLY, CDR2 FYNNEI. Written as DNA, the CDR3 is TGTGCCAGCAGCCAGGGGGATAACTATGGCTACACCTTC. This gives the protein CASSQGDNYGYTF. Complete variable domain (other parts from reference TRBV2 and TRBJ1-2): EPEVTQTPSHQVTQMGQEVILRCVPISNHLYFYWYRQILGQKVEFLVSFYNNEISEKSEIFDDQFSVERPDGSNFTLKIRSTKLEDSAMYFCASSQGDNYGYTFGSGTRLTVV.

V is TRBV9 and J is TRBJ1-6; possibly TRBD1 for D (5 bases). Per the germline V gene, CDR1 is SGDLS and CDR2 is YYNGEE. V lost 2 bases, J lost 6 bases, and 9 bases lay in between. The CDR3 sequence is 14 residues long. CDR3 sequence reads: CASSVRDSNSPLHF. CDR3 DNA: TGTGCCAGCAGCGTCCGGGACTCTAATTCACCCCTCCACTTT.

This clone is medium-sized. The chain couples TRBV7-9 to TRBJ1-1; 7 nucleotides align to TRBD1. Germline V gene sequence: CDR1 SEHNR, CDR2 FQNEAQ (reference sequence). The J segment lost 1 base and the V segment lost 5 bases, leaving 7 bases of the junction unmatched. The CDR3 extends over 15 amino acids. The CDR3 region has the DNA TGTGCCAGCAGCCCGAAGACAGGGCAGAACACTGAAGCTTTCTTT. As protein: CASSPKTGQNTEAFF.

This chain uses TRBV4-2 with TRBJ2-1, with 9 bases matching TRBD2. The V gene end was trimmed by 4 bases and the J gene end by 5 bases; junction bases not matched to a gene: 12. The germline CDR1 and CDR2 sequences are LGHNA and YNFKEQ. The CDR3 totals 17 residues. The CDR3 protein is CASSPRLPAGGDNEQFF. The DNA for the CDR3 is TGTGCCAGCAGCCCACGACTCCCAGCGGGGGGAGACAATGAGCAGTTCTTC.

This sequence joins TRBV6-5 and TRBJ1-4; 11 bases align to TRBD1. V was pared by 2 bases and J by 7 bases, with 6 bases of the junction left unmatched. This CDR3 has 16 residues. Looked up from germline, CDR1 is MNHEY and CDR2 is SVGAGI. The CDR3 DNA reads as TGTGCCAGCAGTTACGCTAGGACAGGGGGCTTTGAAAAACTGTTTTTT. It encodes CASSYARTGGFEKLFF.

This sequence joins TRBV21-1 and TRBJ2-2; the table's D call, TRBD2, was not checked against the DNA. TRBV21-1 is annotated as a pseudogene. CDR3 size: 22 residues. Here the CDR3 DNA reads TGTGCCAGCAGCTCCCACGGGACTAGCGGGAGGAAAGGAGTTCCGAACACCGGGGAGCTGTTTTTT. Translated, it gives CASSSHGTSGRKGVPNTGELFF.

V gene TRBV30 combines with J gene TRBJ1-6; possible D gene TRBD1, 5 bases. Germline CDR1 GTSNPN, CDR2 SVGIG (reference sequence). The CDR3 sequence is 14 residues long. V lost 2 bases, J lost 9 bases, and 14 bases lay in between. The CDR3 is CAWSLGGLRSPLHF. CDR3 coding DNA: TGTGCCTGGAGTTTGGGGGGGTTGCGTTCACCCCTCCACTTT.

The chain couples TRBV30 to TRBJ2-3; the D is unclear. Between the trimmed V and J ends, which lost 5 bases and 2 bases, there was a span of 8 bases. CDR1 is GTSNPN, CDR2 SVGIG, per germline (reference sequence). This CDR3 region has 12 residues. The DNA of the CDR3 is TGTGCCTGGCGCGACTTCACAGATACGCAGTATTTT. Amino acid sequence: CAWRDFTDTQYF.

The CDR3 nucleotides read TGTGCCAGCAGTATAGGACAGCACTATGGCTACACCTTC. Its protein product is CASSIGQHYGYTF. The chain couples TRBV28 to TRBJ1-2; D is possibly TRBD1 (6 bases). V was pared by 5 bases and J by 3 bases, with 10 bases between. Per the germline V gene, CDR1 is MDHEN and CDR2 is SYDVKM. The CDR3 loop spans 13 amino acids.

This sequence joins TRBV7-9 and TRBJ2-1, with 15 bases identical to TRBD2. V dropped 6 bases and J dropped 9; count of bases not matched to a gene: 9. CDR3 length equals 16 residues. Germline assignment: CDR1 SEHNR and CDR2 FQNEAQ (reference sequence). The CDR3 sequence: CASSPPGLAGGTEQFF. DNA for the CDR3: TGTGCCAGCAGTCCTCCTGGACTAGCGGGGGGGACTGAGCAGTTCTTC.

The chain joins TRBV7-9 to TRBJ1-6; D is unclear. The V and J ends lost 3 bases and 5 bases respectively, with 8 bases between them. Germline assignment: CDR1 SEHNR and CDR2 FQNEAQ (reference sequence). CDR3 length: 14 amino acids. The CDR3 here is CASSFGVNNSPLHF. The CDR3 nucleotides read TGTGCCAGCAGCTTCGGGGTCAATAATTCACCCCTCCACTTT.

A single count supports this clone. CDR3 bases: TGCACCAGCAGCCAAGACGGCGGGGAGGGAGCCAAAAACATTCAGTACTTC. Translating it yields CTSSQDGGEGAKNIQYF. The genes are TRBV1 and TRBJ2-4; the D call in the table, TRBD2, was not verified against the DNA. TRBV1 is a known pseudogene. This CDR3 region has 17 residues.

The V call is TRBV5-1, the J call TRBJ2-5, with D perhaps matching TRBD1 (6 bases). Trimming cost V 1 base and J 4 bases, with 8 bases left between them. The CDR3 runs to 13 residues. Germline V gives CDR1 SGHRS, CDR2 YFSETQ. CDR3 sequence reads: CASSLWGRETQYF. In nucleotides, the CDR3 is TGCGCCAGCAGCTTGTGGGGGCGAGAGACCCAGTACTTC.